This entry describes one T cell receptor (beta chain). Its antigen is unknown. Donation came from healthy HIV-negative adults that had no recent acute infections or vaccinations. Only Caucasian adults living in Nashville, Tennessee served as donors. The data stem from a study of shared clonotypes between healthy human individuals. Study background: Each donor's CD4 naive and CD4 memory cells filled three plates apiece, CD8 naive two, and CD8 memory one. Study conclusions and caveats: Shared across a few donors were 4% to 6% of the naive CD4 clonotypes.

The data were produced by immunoSEQ multiplex PCR, yet TCRdb's version contains in-frame clones alone and is incomplete. The table has roughly 2.5 million clones, more than 90% seen once. This TCR derives from a man between 18 and 35 years old in good health. Sequencing was carried out using naive CD4+ T cells sorted from blood. Subset: CD45RA+ positively selected.

CDR3: CASSWGQIYTF. For the CDR3, the DNA is TGCGCCAGCAGCTGGGGACAGATCTACACCTTC. The gene calls are TRBV5-1 and TRBJ1-2; 7 bases agree with TRBD1. The CDR3 loop spans 11 amino acids. Looked up from germline, CDR1 is SGHRS and CDR2 is YFSETQ. Trimming cost V 3 bases and J 10 bases; bases outside gene matches: 3.